The 18 T cell receptor beta chains presented below share a single source sample, sequenced in a study of T cell repertoires in cytomegalovirus infection. TCRdb redid the calling of the reads with MiXCR, one entry per CDR3 protein. The sample yields 550,000 to 700,000 distinct CDR3 sequences, approximately 40% seen once. The antigens these receptors bind are not known. Sequencing used cultured PBMCs, obtained from culture after CMV antigen stimulation. Source of these receptors: a human donor in good health (CMV status not recorded). Some clones in this sample may be carry-over from other donors' samples.

The CDR3 DNA reads as TGTGCCAGCAGCTCTATAGGGGAACCCGGATATGGCTACACCTTC. Its protein is CASSSIGEPGYGYTF. The chain employs TRBV7-6 and TRBJ1-2, with a tentative D call TRBD1 (5 bases). Trimming removed 4 bases from V and 5 bases from J, with 17 bases in between. From germline, CDR1 is SGHVS and CDR2 FNYEAQ. The CDR3 length is 15 residues.

V usage is TRBV19 and J usage is TRBJ1-2, with a tentative D call TRBD1 (5 bases). Germline lookup yields CDR1 LNHDA and CDR2 SQIVND (reference sequence). The V end lost 7 bases, the J end lost 12 bases, and 15 bases lay between the germline ends. The CDR3 runs 11 residues. CDR3 DNA sequence: TGTGCCAGTAAAGCGGAGACAGTCCACACCTTC. Its translation: CASKAETVHTF. Drawing the rest from reference TRBV19 and TRBJ1-2, the complete variable domain is DGGITQSPKYLFRKEGQNVTLSCEQNLNHDAMYWYRQDPGQGLRLIYYSQIVNDFQKGDIAEGYSVSREKKESFPLTVTSAQKNPTAFYLCASKAETVHTFGSGTRLTVV.

The chain uses TRBV7-2 and TRBJ1-6, with D perhaps TRBD1 (5 bases). CDR3 length: 15 residues. The V and J ends lost 7 bases and 8 bases respectively, with 18 bases between them. Germline values: CDR1 SGHTA, CDR2 FQGNSA. The chain's CDR3 is CASTMRGGGDSPLHF. CDR3 in DNA: TGTGCCAGCACCATGCGGGGCGGGGGGGATTCACCCCTCCACTTT. The full variable domain, in which reference TRBV7-2 and TRBJ1-6 provide the parts outside the CDR3, is GAGVSQSPSNKVTEKGKDVELRCDPISGHTALYWYRQSLGQGLEFLIYFQGNSAPDKSGLPSDRFSAERTGGSVSTLTIQRTQQEDSAVYLCASTMRGGGDSPLHFGNGTRLTVT.

This clonotype has just a few counts. The V call is TRBV5-1, the J call TRBJ2-5; 7 bases agree with TRBD1. Germline lookup yields CDR1 SGHRS and CDR2 YFSETQ. The CDR3 length is 13 residues. Unmatched junction bases numbered 1, after V lost 1 base and J lost 4 bases. As DNA, the CDR3 is TGCGCCAGCAGCTTGTGGACAGGAGAGACCCAGTACTTC. Protein sequence: CASSLWTGETQYF.

The chain recombines TRBV11-2 with TRBJ2-2; weak D call: TRBD2 (6 bases). CDR1 SGHAT and CDR2 FQNNGV come from the germline V gene. V gave up 2 bases and J gave up 4 bases, with 17 bases separating them. CDR3 size: 17 residues. Written as DNA, the CDR3 is TGTGCCAGCAGCTTATCCCGGGCCAGCGGGTCCACCGGGGAGCTGTTTTTT. This sequence encodes CASSLSRASGSTGELFF.

This clonotype has more than one count but fewer than ten. This chain joins TRBV12-3 or TRBV12-4 and TRBJ2-5; the D is unclear. CDR3 length: 13 amino acids. V was trimmed by 3 bases and J by 3 bases, leaving 8 bases between them. The CDR3 sequence is CASSFWAEETQYF. The CDR3 nucleotides are TGTGCCAGCAGTTTTTGGGCGGAAGAGACCCAGTACTTC.

This clonotype was picked up a small number of times. The chain recombines TRBV7-2 with TRBJ2-3; 7 bases map to TRBD2. The CDR3 extends over 15 amino acids. CDR1 is SGHTA and CDR2 is FQGNSA in the germline V gene. V gave up 4 bases and J gave up 3 bases; unmatched junction bases: 7. CDR3 sequence: CASSSQTSPTDTQYF. The CDR3 DNA sequence: TGTGCCAGCAGCTCCCAGACTAGCCCGACAGATACGCAGTATTTT.

This chain uses TRBV4-3 with TRBJ2-7, with 7 bases fitting TRBD1. The CDR3 sequence is 16 residues long. V lost 1 base to trimming and J lost 6 bases; unmatched junction nucleotides: 12. The germline CDR1 and CDR2 sequences are LGHNA and YSLEER. This chain's CDR3 is CASSQGLDRASGEQYF. DNA of the CDR3: TGCGCCAGCAGCCAAGGGCTCGACAGGGCCAGCGGCGAGCAGTACTTC.

This clonotype was seen a few times. V and J are TRBV7-6 and TRBJ2-1, with 10 bases aligning to TRBD2. Germline V CDR1 and CDR2: SGHVS, FNYEAQ. CDR3 length equals 18 residues. The trim removed 1 base at V and 0 bases at J, leaving 6 bases unmatched. The CDR3 loop reads CASSLGLLAGSSYNEQFF. Written as DNA, the CDR3 is TGTGCCAGCAGCTTAGGTTTACTAGCGGGAAGCTCCTACAATGAGCAGTTCTTC. The entire variable domain, with the rest obtained from reference TRBV7-6 and TRBJ2-1, is as follows: GAGVSQSPRYKVTKRGQDVALRCDPISGHVSLYWYRQALGQGPEFLTYFNYEAQQDKSGLPNDRFSAERPEGSISTLTIQRTEQRDSAMYRCASSLGLLAGSSYNEQFFGPGTRLTVL.

This clonotype was counted once. V is TRBV6-5 and J is TRBJ2-5; D is ambiguous. CDR3 length: 13 residues. CDR1 is MNHEY, CDR2 SVGAGI, per germline. Deletions cut 7 bases from V and 7 bases from J, with 16 bases between. The CDR3 is CASKLDILGTQYF. CDR3 DNA sequence: TGTGCCAGCAAGCTCGACATTCTTGGGACCCAGTACTTC.

V gene TRBV5-6 combines with J gene TRBJ2-5; D unclear. V lost 0 bases, J lost 5 bases, and 14 bases lay in between. CDR1 is SGHDT and CDR2 is YYEEEE in the germline V gene. CDR3 size: 15 residues. The CDR3 nucleotides read TGTGCCAGCAGCTTGGGCCTCCGCGGATCGGAGACCCAGTACTTC. Translated, it gives CASSLGLRGSETQYF.

The chain joins TRBV7-7 to TRBJ2-1; D might be TRBD2 (5 bases). V lost 5 bases to trimming and J lost 8 bases, with 13 bases between them. Germline V gives CDR1 SSHAT, CDR2 FNYEAQ (reference sequence). The CDR3 spans 13 residues. The CDR3 region has the DNA TGTGCCAGCAGCCCAGACTCGAGGGATGAGCAGTTCTTC. Residues: CASSPDSRDEQFF.

The V gene is TRBV20-1, the J gene TRBJ2-3; D remains ambiguous. Per germline, CDR1 DFQATT and CDR2 SNEGSKA (reference sequence). The CDR3 contains 12 residues. Trimming removed 3 bases from V and 6 bases from J, with 10 bases in between. The CDR3 spells CSARGNADTQYF. CDR3 DNA sequence: TGCAGTGCTAGGGGAAATGCGGATACGCAGTATTTT.

The chain has TRBV18 and TRBJ2-7, with unresolved D. The CDR3 is 16 amino acids. Germline CDR1 reads KGHSH; CDR2 reads LQKENI. V was pared by 3 bases and J by 7 bases, with 22 bases between. Here the CDR3 reads CASSPYAGLFLGEQYF. CDR3 nucleotides: TGTGCCAGCTCACCGTACGCAGGCCTATTTTTGGGGGAGCAGTACTTC.

This sequence joins TRBV5-1 and TRBJ2-1; D is uncertain. V shed 3 bases and J shed 7 bases, with 8 bases lying between them. The CDR3 loop spans 12 amino acids. CDR1 SGHRS and CDR2 YFSETQ come from the germline V gene. CDR3 residues: CASSWTSNEQFF. The DNA for the CDR3 is TGCGCCAGCAGCTGGACCTCGAATGAGCAGTTCTTC.

This chain uses TRBV20-1 with TRBJ1-6; D ambiguous. With 6 bases removed from V and 9 bases from J, the gap between germline ends came to 18 bases. Germline CDR1 DFQATT, CDR2 SNEGSKA (reference sequence). The CDR3 consists of 14 residues. This CDR3 is CSANGPGWGSPLHF. CDR3 sequence (DNA): TGCAGTGCAAACGGACCCGGCTGGGGTTCACCCCTCCACTTT.

This chain links TRBV6-1 with TRBJ2-7; D may be TRBD2 (6 bases). V was shortened by 7 bases and J by 0 bases, with 13 bases between the two germline ends. Germline CDR1 is MNHNS and CDR2 is SASEGT. This CDR3 contains 14 residues. The CDR3 reads CASIPGGASYEQYF. DNA for the CDR3: TGTGCCAGCATTCCGGGCGGGGCCTCCTACGAGCAGTACTTC.

This clonotype was picked up many times. The J gene is TRBJ2-5, the V gene TRBV7-2; 8 bases align to TRBD2. V shed 5 bases and J 5 bases; nucleotides not matched to a gene: 7. The germline V gene encodes CDR1 SGHTA and CDR2 FQGNSA. The CDR3 has 14 residues. The CDR3 bases are TGTGCCAGCAGCCCGGGCGCGGGAGGTGAGACCCAGTACTTC. The encoded protein is CASSPGAGGETQYF.